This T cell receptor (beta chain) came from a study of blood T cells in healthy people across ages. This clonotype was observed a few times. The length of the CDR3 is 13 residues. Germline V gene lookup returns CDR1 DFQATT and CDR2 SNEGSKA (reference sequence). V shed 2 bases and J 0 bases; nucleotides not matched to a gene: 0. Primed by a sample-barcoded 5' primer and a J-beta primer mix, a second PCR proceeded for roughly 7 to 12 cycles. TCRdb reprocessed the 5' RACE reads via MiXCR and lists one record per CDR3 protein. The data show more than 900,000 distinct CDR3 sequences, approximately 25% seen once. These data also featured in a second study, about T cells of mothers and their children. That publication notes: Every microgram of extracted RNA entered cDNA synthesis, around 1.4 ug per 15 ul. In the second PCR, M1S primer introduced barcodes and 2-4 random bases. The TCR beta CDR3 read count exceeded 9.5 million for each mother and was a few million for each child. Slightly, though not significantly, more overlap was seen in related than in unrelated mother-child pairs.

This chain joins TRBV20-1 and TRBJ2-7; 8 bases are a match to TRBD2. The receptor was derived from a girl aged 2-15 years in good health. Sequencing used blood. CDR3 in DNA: TGCAGTGCTAGACGGGGGGGCTCCTACGAGCAGTACTTC. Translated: CSARRGGSYEQYF.